This T cell receptor (beta chain) originates from a study of beta chain features in type 1 diabetes. Study observations and caveats: Equally in patients and controls, PCR might preferentially amplify shorter templates.

Worth noting for this clone: Antigen unknown.

Naive, central memory, regulatory and stem cell-like memory cells within the CD4+ compartment were sorted using CD45RO/CCR7/CD25/CD127/CD95/CD27. Germline V gives CDR1 MDHEN, CDR2 SYDVKM. The CDR3 loop spans 13 amino acids. Trimming pared 8 bases from V and 0 bases from J, leaving 8 bases between. Since all of the isolated RNA was reverse transcribed, expressed TCRB transcripts were what got sequenced. TCRdb keeps only in-frame clones here, not all; method: immunoSEQ multiplex PCR. The sample lists 250,000 or so clones, 27% occurring once. This receptor was obtained from a man under 40 in good health. Sequenced input: central memory CD4+ T cells from blood. The chain couples TRBV28 to TRBJ1-5; D gene ambiguous. The CDR3 nucleotides are TGTGCCAGCCAATGGAATAGCAATCAGCCCCAGCATTTT. The encoded protein is CASQWNSNQPQHF. The variable domain in full, with the rest retrieved from reference TRBV28 and TRBJ1-5, is DVKVTQSSRYLVKRTGEKVFLECVQDMDHENMFWYRQDPGLGLRLIYFSYDVKMKEKGDIPEGYSVSREKKERFSLILESASTNQTSMYLCASQWNSNQPQHFGDGTRLSIL.